The rows below give T cell receptor beta chains drawn from one sample of a study of response to subunit inactivated influenza vaccine. Via MiXCR, TCRdb re-called the RT-PCR reads, giving one row per CDR3 protein. The data show about 180,000 distinct CDR3 sequences, nearly 9.5% seen once. The specimen comprised non-naive T cells sorted from PBMCs, sampled on the day of vaccination. Source of these receptors: a man between 50 and 59 years old who received an inactivated influenza vaccine. CDR3s include the opening cysteine and the closing phenylalanine or tryptophan. D genes are given only for firm matches. Not every row has a clone size; where given, it reads once, few, many or a size class.

D gene,V gene,J gene,clone size,CDR3 DNA,CDR3 protein
NA,TRBV6-2/TRBV6-3,TRBJ2-3,many,TGTGCCAGCAGTTACAGGAGCAGCCGAGATACGCAGTATTTT,CASSYRSSRDTQYF
NA,TRBV12-3/TRBV12-4,TRBJ2-2,few,TGTGCCAGCAGTAATGTCGTGAACACCGGGGAGCTGTTTTTT,CASSNVVNTGELFF
TRBD1,TRBV10-3,TRBJ2-6,many,TGTGCCATCAGTTCGGGACAGCCAACGGTGGCTGGGGCCAACGTCCTGACTTTC,CAISSGQPTVAGANVLTF
NA,TRBV5-1,TRBJ2-1,few,TGCGCCAGCATGAGCGATAGCTCCTACAATGAGCAGTTCTTC,CASMSDSSYNEQFF
NA,TRBV10-3,TRBJ2-7,NA,TGTGCCATCGGGGACGATTACTACGAGCAGTACTTC,CAIGDDYYEQYF
NA,TRBV7-7,TRBJ2-3,few,TGTGCCAGCAGCCCCCAGGGGACCCCCACAGATACGCAGTATTTT,CASSPQGTPTDTQYF
NA,TRBV4-2,TRBJ1-5,many,TGTGCCAGCAGCCAAGACGGGGGAACGGGGTATCAGCCCCAGCATTTT,CASSQDGGTGYQPQHF
NA,TRBV6-5,TRBJ1-5,NA,TGTGCCAGCAGTTATCGGGGATTTGGACAGCCCCAGCATTTT,CASSYRGFGQPQHF
NA,TRBV28,TRBJ1-1,few,TGTGCCAGCAGTCCCCCGGGGCAGGGTGAAGCTTTCTTT,CASSPPGQGEAFF
NA,TRBV28,TRBJ2-7,NA,TGTGCCAGCAGTTCGGCTACCGGACGGGCCGTCGGGTACGAGCAGTACTTC,CASSSATGRAVGYEQYF
NA,TRBV7-2,TRBJ2-2,NA,TGTGCCAGCAGCTTAGCGGGCCTAGCGATCCGAGGGGAGCTGTTTTTT,CASSLAGLAIRGELFF
NA,TRBV5-5,TRBJ2-1,NA,TGTGCCAGCACGCTTCGAGGGTCCTCTGGCAATGAGCAGTTCTTC,CASTLRGSSGNEQFF
NA,TRBV28,TRBJ2-2,NA,TGTGCCAGCAGTCTGACCAGGACCATCAACACCGGGGAGCTGTTTTTT,CASSLTRTINTGELFF
NA,TRBV5-1,TRBJ2-5,NA,TGCGCCAGCAGCCCTTCAGGGGCCTGGTCCCAGTACTTC,CASSPSGAWSQYF